These T cell receptor beta chains were read from a single sample in a study of T cell responses to AZD1222 COVID-19 vaccine. Only in-frame clones appear in the TCRdb table, and some are missing; sequencing was by immunoSEQ multiplex PCR. Among more than 150,000 clones listed, 85% to 95% were seen once. The starting material was peripheral blood, obtained on day 0 of AZD1222 vaccination. The receptors stem from an adult in good health. Both conserved end residues are part of each CDR3.

TRBV7-9	TRBJ1-5	CASSQGTENQPQHF
TRBV20-1	TRBJ1-1	CSARDLPRAFF
TRBV9	TRBJ2-1	CASRNPGLAGYNEQFF
TRBV4-1	TRBJ1-2	CASSQDWQGARGYTF
TRBV5-1	TRBJ1-1	CASSLRVMNTEAFF
TRBV14	TRBJ1-2	CASAARGSDGYTF
TRBV4-1	TRBJ1-1	CASSQPIRTGGEAFF
TRBV28	TRBJ1-5	CASSSEGTGTQPQHF
TRBV5-6	TRBJ1-2	CASSDRETYGYTF
TRBV15	TRBJ2-2	CATSSRVGGVSNTGELFF
TRBV29-1	TRBJ1-2	CSVESGNNYGYTF
TRBV19	TRBJ2-1	CASSTPGGPSFYNEQFF
TRBV24-1	TRBJ2-3	CATSGWTSGGASTDTQYF
TRBV27	TRBJ1-2	CASSSGTDHTF
TRBV5-8	TRBJ2-3	CASSPEVYTDTQYF
TRBV9	TRBJ1-6	CASSVGKRDLNSPLHF
TRBV5-5	TRBJ2-3	CASSLSGSGRANTQYF
TRBV11-2	TRBJ2-3	CASSSTVRGRTDTQYF
TRBV6-5	TRBJ1-2	CASSYSDGSPYGYTF
TRBV27	TRBJ1-1	CASSFMGQGAHTEAFF
TRBV28	TRBJ1-5	CASNRVGNQPQHF
TRBV2	TRBJ2-2	CASSLEGYVGELFF
TRBV7-3	TRBJ2-1	CASSPSGGGYNEQFF
TRBV5-1	TRBJ2-6	CASSRTGGSGANVLTF
TRBV5-4	TRBJ1-2	CASSLLPLHGYTF
TRBV5-1	TRBJ1-5	CASSLEGDNQPQHF
TRBV7-9	TRBJ1-2	CASSPLQILSYGYTF
TRBV28	TRBJ1-4	CASSLWATGGANEKLFF
TRBV7-2	TRBJ2-2	CASSLTSGLTGELFF
TRBV4-3	TRBJ1-5	CASSQVTGGQPQHF
TRBV6-2/TRBV6-3	TRBJ2-2	CASSHWVRQGNTGELFF
TRBV28	TRBJ1-5	CASSSFGDNQPQHF
TRBV2	TRBJ1-5	CASSDGRGGQPQHF
TRBV12-3/TRBV12-4	TRBJ1-1	CASSPQRNTEAFF
TRBV7-2	TRBJ1-1	CASSFRREGTEAFF
TRBV3-1/TRBV3-2	TRBJ1-2	CASSQDIGRNYGYTF
TRBV28	TRBJ2-3	CASSLGAGGTDTQYF
TRBV15	TRBJ2-3	CATSKADDGADTQYF
TRBV6-5	TRBJ1-3	CASSYSRRGNTIYF
TRBV7-2	TRBJ2-5	CASSPDRIYQETQYF
TRBV18	TRBJ1-1	CASSPETGEAFF
TRBV7-9	TRBJ2-1	CASSLVAGQTEQFF
TRBV6-1	TRBJ1-5	CASSEWRAQPQHF
TRBV27	TRBJ1-1	CASSLSMGLTEAFF
TRBV19	TRBJ2-1	CASSTFSGGEFF
TRBV5-1	TRBJ2-7	CASSSRRLLSYEQYF
TRBV6-5	TRBJ1-5	CASSYRVGNQPQHF
TRBV6-6	TRBJ2-2	CASSSGGLDVELFF
TRBV28	TRBJ1-2	CASSRGDHYGYTF
TRBV19	TRBJ1-4	CASSIRGGDEKLFF